This is a list of T cell receptor beta chains from one sample in a study of T cell changes during pregnancy in multiple sclerosis. Sequencing used immunoSEQ multiplex PCR; TCRdb keeps in-frame clones, though not all of them. Among 100,000 or so clones listed, almost 95% were seen once. The starting material was peripheral blood, obtained in the third trimester of pregnancy. All receptors derive from a female donor with multiple sclerosis, enrolled in a pregnancy study. CDR3s include the opening cysteine and the closing phenylalanine or tryptophan. A D gene is named only where the DNA matches it firmly. Clone size appears in some rows only: once, few, many, or a class for an expanded clone.

d_call	j_call	v_call	clone_size	cdr3_aa	cdr3_nt
TRBD1	TRBJ2-2	TRBV4-3	.	CASSRGQGAGTGELFF	TGCGCCAGCAGCCGGGGGCAGGGGGCAGGGACCGGGGAGCTGTTTTTT
TRBD1	TRBJ1-3	TRBV28	.	CASRSQGPGNTIYF	TGTGCCAGCAGATCACAGGGGCCTGGAAACACCATATATTTT
TRBD2	TRBJ2-4	TRBV27	.	CASSSWTSPSAKNIQYF	TGTGCCAGCAGTTCCTGGACTAGTCCTAGCGCAAAAAACATTCAGTACTTC
.	TRBJ2-2	TRBV19	.	CASSMSLAFDGELFF	TGTGCCAGTAGTATGAGTCTAGCCTTCGACGGGGAGCTGTTTTTT
TRBD2	TRBJ2-1	TRBV19	once	CASSMREGSYNEQFF	TGTGCCAGTAGTATGCGGGAGGGATCCTACAATGAGCAGTTCTTC
.	TRBJ1-2	TRBV9	.	CASSVDSGNYGYTF	TGTGCCAGCAGCGTAGATTCAGGGAACTATGGCTACACCTTC
TRBD2	TRBJ2-3	TRBV9	.	CASSVEPSGRADTQYF	TGTGCCAGCAGCGTAGAGCCAAGCGGGAGGGCGGATACGCAGTATTTT
.	TRBJ2-5	TRBV21-1	.	CASSRSNPSGRETQYF	TGTGCCAGCAGCAGGTCAAACCCTAGCGGGAGAGAGACCCAGTACTTC
.	TRBJ2-1	TRBV6-1	.	CASSFRGNNEQFF	TGTGCCAGCTCATTCAGGGGCAACAATGAGCAGTTCTTC
TRBD2	TRBJ2-7	TRBV7-2	.	CASSLLAGGSYEQYF	TGTGCCAGCAGCTTACTAGCGGGGGGGTCCTACGAGCAGTACTTC
TRBD1	TRBJ2-7	TRBV28	.	CASSPLGQGAYEQYF	TGTGCCAGCAGTCCCCTTGGACAGGGGGCCTACGAGCAGTACTTC
.	TRBJ2-2	TRBV5-6	.	CASLWGADTGELFF	TGTGCCAGCCTGTGGGGAGCGGACACCGGGGAGCTGTTTTTT
TRBD2	TRBJ2-2	TRBV29-1	.	CSGRLATGELFF	TGCAGCGGGCGACTAGCAACCGGGGAGCTGTTTTTT
.	TRBJ1-1	TRBV19	.	CASRTGFDPDTEAFF	TGTGCCAGTAGAACAGGGTTCGACCCCGACACTGAAGCTTTCTTT
.	TRBJ2-7	TRBV6-6	.	CASSYRMLEGGYEQYF	TGTGCCAGCAGTTACCGCATGCTAGAAGGGGGCTACGAGCAGTACTTC
.	TRBJ2-1	TRBV27	.	CATAIDFPAGNEQFF	TGTGCCACAGCGATCGACTTTCCTGCGGGAAATGAGCAGTTCTTC
.	TRBJ2-3	TRBV5-6	.	CASSFTLGHRNTDTQYF	TGTGCCAGCAGCTTCACCTTGGGACACCGCAACACAGATACGCAGTATTTT
.	TRBJ2-7	TRBV6-5	.	CASKVEGRRREQYF	TGTGCCAGCAAGGTGGAGGGGCGGAGAAGAGAGCAGTACTTC
TRBD1	TRBJ2-7	TRBV5-1	.	CASSLAGQGGEQYF	TGCGCCAGCAGCTTGGCGGGACAGGGCGGGGAGCAGTACTTC
.	TRBJ2-3	TRBV19	.	CASSIGTPDTQYF	TGTGCCAGTAGTATCGGGACACCAGATACGCAGTATTTT
.	TRBJ2-1	TRBV4-1	.	CASGPGNEQFF	TGCGCCAGCGGACCAGGGAATGAGCAGTTCTTC
TRBD2	TRBJ2-2	TRBV5-4	.	CASSSDRAGTRTTGELFF	TGTGCCAGCAGCTCGGACAGAGCCGGGACTAGGACCACCGGGGAGCTGTTTTTT
TRBD2	TRBJ2-1	TRBV5-1	.	CASSSALGLAGKNNEQFF	TGCGCCAGCAGCTCGGCCCTGGGACTAGCGGGAAAAAACAATGAGCAGTTCTTC
TRBD1	TRBJ2-1	TRBV28	few	CASSQGQGTYNEQFF	TGTGCCAGCAGTCAAGGACAGGGGACCTACAATGAGCAGTTCTTC
.	TRBJ1-1	TRBV4-2	.	CASSQQAQGRSTEAFF	TGTGCCAGCAGCCAACAAGCACAGGGAAGGAGCACTGAAGCTTTCTTT
TRBD2	TRBJ2-4	TRBV30	.	CAWSTGTSISKNIQYF	TGTGCCTGGAGTACGGGGACTAGCATATCCAAAAACATTCAGTACTTC
.	TRBJ2-1	TRBV5-1	.	CASSLRDSDNEQFF	TGCGCCAGCAGCTTGCGGGACTCGGACAATGAGCAGTTCTTC